This T cell receptor beta chain was found in a study of T-cell reconstitution after alpha-beta-depleted transplantation in children. The study, taken as a whole, reports: At the one-year point after transplant, T-cell counts and TCRbeta diversity were found to come mostly from T cells that had been newly produced.

Germline CDR1 SGHRS, CDR2 YFSETQ. V gave up 2 bases and J gave up 3 bases, with 15 bases separating them. The CDR3 covers 16 residues. Worth noting for this clonotype: Its specificity is not known.

Preparing the TCRbeta library involved the use of unique molecular identifiers. TCRdb re-derived calls from the PCR reads in MiXCR, one entry per CDR3 protein. This table holds approximately 430,000 distinct CDR3 sequences, 15% to 20% found once. The sample here was PBMCs, mostly from graft donor cells, taken 360 days after TCRalphabeta/CD19-depleted stem cell transplant. This chain joins TRBV5-1 and TRBJ2-4; D is possibly TRBD1 or TRBD2 (5 bases each). The TCR originated in a boy younger than two who had a stem cell transplant for Wiskott-Aldrich syndrome, so the T cells may come from the graft donor. The CDR3 DNA reads TGCGCCAGCAGCTTTGGGACCTCTTTTGGCAAAAACATTCAGTACTTC. It codes for CASSFGTSFGKNIQYF.